The T cell receptor (beta chain) described here comes from a study of Graves' ophthalmopathy and Graves' hyperthyroidism. Turning to the study itself: Before any treatment was given, at initial diagnosis, peripheral blood was collected.

The CDR3 sequence is 12 residues long. Germline V gene sequence: CDR1 SGHDN, CDR2 FVKESK. Trimming took 6 bases from V and 7 from J, leaving 12 bases between them. Study observations and caveats: Most expanded thyroid clonotypes above 0.001 frequency also appeared in blood.

RNA served as the template for amplifying TCR beta CDR3 regions. The library came from an HTBI-primed first-round RT-PCR and a second-round multiplex PCR. TCRdb called the multiplex PCR reads again in MiXCR, with one record for every CDR3 protein. This table holds 240,000 or so distinct CDR3 sequences, 40% to 50% found once. Regarding this clonotype: The target antigen is unknown.

The receptor was isolated from an adult man with Graves' ophthalmopathy. Sequenced material: peripheral blood. The chain uses TRBV14 and TRBJ2-5; the D is unclear. Here the CDR3 reads CASSSARRTQYF. The CDR3 bases are TGTGCCAGCAGTTCGGCGAGGAGGACCCAGTACTTC.